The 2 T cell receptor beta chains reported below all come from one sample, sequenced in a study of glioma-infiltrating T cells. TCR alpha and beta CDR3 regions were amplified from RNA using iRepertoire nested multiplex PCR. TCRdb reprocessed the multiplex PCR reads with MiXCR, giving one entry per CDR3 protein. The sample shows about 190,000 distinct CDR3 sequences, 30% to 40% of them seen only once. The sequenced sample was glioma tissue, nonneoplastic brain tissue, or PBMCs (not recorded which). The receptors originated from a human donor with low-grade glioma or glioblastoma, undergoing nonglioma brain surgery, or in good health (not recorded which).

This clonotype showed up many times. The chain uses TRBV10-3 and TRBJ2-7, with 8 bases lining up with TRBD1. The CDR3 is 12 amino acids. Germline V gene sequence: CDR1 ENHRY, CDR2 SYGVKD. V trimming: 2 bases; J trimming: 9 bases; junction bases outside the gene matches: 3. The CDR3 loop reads CAISEPGQGQYF. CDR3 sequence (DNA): TGTGCCATCAGTGAGCCAGGACAGGGGCAGTACTTC.

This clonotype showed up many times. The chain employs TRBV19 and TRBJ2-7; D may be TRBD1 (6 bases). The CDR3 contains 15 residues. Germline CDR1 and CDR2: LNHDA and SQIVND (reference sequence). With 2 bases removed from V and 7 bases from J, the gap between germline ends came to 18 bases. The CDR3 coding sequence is TGTGCCAGTAGTATAATCGCAGGGGTATCGGAAGAGCAGTACTTC. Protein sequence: CASSIIAGVSEEQYF.